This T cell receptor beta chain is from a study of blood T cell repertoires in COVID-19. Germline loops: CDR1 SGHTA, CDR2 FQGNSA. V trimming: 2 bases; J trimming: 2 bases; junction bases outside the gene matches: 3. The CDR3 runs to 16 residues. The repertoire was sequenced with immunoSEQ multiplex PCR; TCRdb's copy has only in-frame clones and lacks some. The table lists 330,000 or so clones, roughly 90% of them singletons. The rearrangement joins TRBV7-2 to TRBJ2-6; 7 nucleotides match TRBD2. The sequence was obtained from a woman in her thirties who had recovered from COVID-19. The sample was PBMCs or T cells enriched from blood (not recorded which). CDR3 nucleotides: TGTGCCAGCAGCTTACAAGGGAGGGCTGGGGCCAACGTCCTGACTTTC. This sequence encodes CASSLQGRAGANVLTF.